This note documents a single T cell receptor beta chain sequence. No antigen is known for it. This entry belongs to a study of CD8+ T cells in alopecia areata. Study overall: Treated patients' severity was scored by percentage of affected scalp area.

V gave up 2 bases and J gave up 6 bases, with 14 bases separating them. Germline assignment: CDR1 MNHEY and CDR2 SMNVEV (reference sequence). The CDR3 runs to 14 residues. Study-wide findings and caveats: Researchers report lesional scalp, most notably alopecia totalis/universalis, outstripped normal scalp in clonality. Among the top 100, expanded CD8+ clones, as well as scalp clonality, were significantly decreased by tofacitinib. Scalp and blood retained many expanded lesional clones during tofacitinib.

Extraction and reverse transcription of RNA yielded cDNA as the sequencing template. The assay was immunoSEQ multiplex PCR, and TCRdb's table has in-frame clones only and misses some. The table has some 100,000 clones, roughly 40% seen once. Treatment described: oral pan-JAK inhibitor, 5-10 mg twice daily. This TCR was recovered from a human donor with alopecia areata. This material consisted of CD8+ T cells sorted from blood, taken at week 24, from a patient treated with tofacitinib. The rearrangement uses TRBV27 and TRBJ2-7; D is unclear. The CDR3 here is CASSLQPLTGEQYF. CDR3 nucleotide sequence: TGTGCCAGCAGTTTACAACCCCTAACGGGCGAGCAGTACTTC.